Below, 14 T cell receptor beta chains from the same sample are listed, as sequenced in a study of CD8 T cells in Susac syndrome. When the RNA was reverse transcribed, random hexamers were used with an input of about 0.45 to 1 ug. TCRdb re-called the immunoSEQ multiplex PCR reads with MiXCR, one entry per CDR3 protein. The sample records about 100,000 distinct CDR3 sequences, roughly 96% being singletons. Sequencing input: CD8+ T cells from PBMCs. These receptors originate from a human donor with Susac syndrome.

A single count supports this clonotype. The CDR3 DNA sequence: TGTGCCAGCAGCGCCGCAGGCGAAAAACTGTTTTTT. Its protein product is CASSAAGEKLFF. This sequence joins TRBV3-1 and TRBJ1-4; D gene unclear. The CDR3 consists of 12 residues. Germline CDR1 and CDR2: LGHDT and YNNKEL (reference sequence). Trimming cost V 5 bases and J 8 bases, with 9 bases left between them.

The chain recombines TRBV4-1 with TRBJ2-7; unclear D gene. CDR1 MGHRA and CDR2 YSYEKL come from the germline V gene. Trimming left V 5 bases short and J 5 bases short, with 19 bases between. CDR3 length equals 15 residues. The CDR3 is CASSAIPGLMDEQYF. The CDR3 DNA reads TGCGCCAGCAGCGCCATCCCGGGTCTCATGGACGAGCAGTACTTC.

This rearrangement joins TRBV29-1 to TRBJ2-1; weak D call: TRBD1 (6 bases). V was trimmed by 4 bases and J by 1 base, leaving 8 bases between them. Germline V lookup: CDR1 SQVTM, CDR2 ANQGSEA. The CDR3 is made up of 13 amino acids. CDR3 DNA sequence: TGCAGCGTTGGGACAGATTCCTACAATGAGCAGTTCTTC. Its protein product is CSVGTDSYNEQFF.

The sample holds one count of this clonotype. V is TRBV4-1 and J is TRBJ1-2; no definite D call. V lost 3 bases, J lost 3 bases, and 11 bases lay in between. This CDR3 region has 14 residues. Germline CDR1 and CDR2: MGHRA and YSYEKL. The CDR3 DNA reads TGCGCCAGCAGCCACGGCCTAACGGACTATGGCTACACCTTC. Protein: CASSHGLTDYGYTF.

The chain uses TRBV3-1 and TRBJ1-2; D not resolved. The CDR3 has 16 amino acids. Trimming took 1 base from V and 0 from J, leaving 12 bases between them. Per germline, CDR1 LGHDT and CDR2 YNNKEL (reference sequence). In DNA form, the CDR3 reads TGTGCCAGCAGCCAAGGCGGCAGATTAGCTAACTATGGCTACACCTTC. Its translation: CASSQGGRLANYGYTF. Full variable domain (outside the CDR3, taken from reference TRBV3-1 and TRBJ1-2): DTAVSQTPKYLVTQMGNDKSIKCEQNLGHDTMYWYKQDSKKFLKIMFSYNNKELIINETVPNRFSPKSPDKAHLNLHINSLELGDSAVYFCASSQGGRLANYGYTFGSGTRLTVV.

The J gene is TRBJ1-1, the V gene TRBV4-2, with 8 bases that match TRBD1. CDR1 LGHNA and CDR2 YNFKEQ come from the germline V gene. After removal of 5 bases from V and 1 base from J, the junction contained 3 bases not matched to a gene. The CDR3 is made up of 14 amino acids. The CDR3 DNA reads TGTGCCAGCAGCTTGGACAGGGCGAACACTGAAGCTTTCTTT. This translates into CASSLDRANTEAFF.

This clonotype was detected a few times. CDR3 DNA: TGTGCCAGCAGCTTAGTGGAGACCCAGTACTTC. Translated, it gives CASSLVETQYF. The genes are TRBV11-2 and TRBJ2-5, with D unclear. The length of the CDR3 is 11 residues. Germline values: CDR1 SGHAT, CDR2 FQNNGV. The V and J ends lost 1 base and 5 bases respectively, with 2 bases between them.

The V gene is TRBV29-1, the J gene TRBJ1-2; no definite D call. The CDR3 is made up of 14 amino acids. Germline V gene sequence: CDR1 SQVTM, CDR2 ANQGSEA. V gave up 3 bases and J gave up 5 bases, with 16 bases separating them. The CDR3 protein is CSVEGPGRLYGYTF. The DNA of the CDR3 is TGCAGCGTTGAGGGCCCCGGGCGGCTTTATGGCTACACCTTC.

V and J are TRBV2 and TRBJ2-7; D unclear. V lost 2 bases, J lost 5 bases, and 10 bases lay in between. Germline values: CDR1 SNHLY, CDR2 FYNNEI. The CDR3 contains 13 residues. CDR3: CASSEPTGHEQYF. The CDR3 coding sequence is TGTGCCAGCAGTGAACCGACCGGGCACGAGCAGTACTTC.

The rearrangement uses TRBV19 and TRBJ1-5; D gene unclear. The germline V and J ends were trimmed by 6 bases and 4 bases, with 7 bases remaining between them. The CDR3 runs to 12 residues. Germline CDR1 reads LNHDA; CDR2 reads SQIVND (reference sequence). The CDR3 coding sequence is TGTGCCAGTAGGCATGGAAATCAGCCCCAGCATTTT. As protein: CASRHGNQPQHF.

The chain employs TRBV20-1 and TRBJ1-1; D gene uncertain. The V gene lost 5 bases and the J gene lost 1 base, with 11 bases spanning the gap. The CDR3 has 13 residues. Germline CDR1 DFQATT, CDR2 SNEGSKA (reference sequence). The CDR3 loop reads CSASGWGNTEAFF. The CDR3 DNA sequence: TGCAGTGCTTCGGGATGGGGGAACACTGAAGCTTTCTTT.

The V call is TRBV25-1, the J call TRBJ2-7; tentative D call: TRBD2 (5 bases). The CDR3 contains 15 residues. Germline CDR1 and CDR2: MGHDK and SYGVNS. Trimming took off 4 bases at V and 2 bases at J, with 15 bases between the two ends. CDR3 bases: TGTGCCAGCAGTGCGGGAATGGGCAGGACCTACGAGCAGTACTTC. Its protein product is CASSAGMGRTYEQYF.

This CDR3 is CASSYGASGNYEQYF. CDR3 in DNA: TGTGCCAGCAGTTACGGCGCTAGCGGGAACTACGAGCAGTACTTC. The chain combines TRBV6-5 with TRBJ2-7; TRBD2 aligns across 9 bases. CDR1 is MNHEY and CDR2 is SVGAGI in the germline V gene. With 2 bases clipped from V and 3 bases from J, the junction kept 5 bases outside the gene matches. The CDR3 contains 15 residues.

This chain uses TRBV12-3 or TRBV12-4 with TRBJ2-5, with D possibly called TRBD1 or TRBD2 (5 bases each). Trimming stripped 4 bases from V and 2 bases from J, with 8 bases between. The CDR3 contains 13 residues. The CDR3 nucleotides read TGTGCCAGCAGTTATGGGGGTCAAGAGACCCAGTACTTC. It codes for CASSYGGQETQYF.